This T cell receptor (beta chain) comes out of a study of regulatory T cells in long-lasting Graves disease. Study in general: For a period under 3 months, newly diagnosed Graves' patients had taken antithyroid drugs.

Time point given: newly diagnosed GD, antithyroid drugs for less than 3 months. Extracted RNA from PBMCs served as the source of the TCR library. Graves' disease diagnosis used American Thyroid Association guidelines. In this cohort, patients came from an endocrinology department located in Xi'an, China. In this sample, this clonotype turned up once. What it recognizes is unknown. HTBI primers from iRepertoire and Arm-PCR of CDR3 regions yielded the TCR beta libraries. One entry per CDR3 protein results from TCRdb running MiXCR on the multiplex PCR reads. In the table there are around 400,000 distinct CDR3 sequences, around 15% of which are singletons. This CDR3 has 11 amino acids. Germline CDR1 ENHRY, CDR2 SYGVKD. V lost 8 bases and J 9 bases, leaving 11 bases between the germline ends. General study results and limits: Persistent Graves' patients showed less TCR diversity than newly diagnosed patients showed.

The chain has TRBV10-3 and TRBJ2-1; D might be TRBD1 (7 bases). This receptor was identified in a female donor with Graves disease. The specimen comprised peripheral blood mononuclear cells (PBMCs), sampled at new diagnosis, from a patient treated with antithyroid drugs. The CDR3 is CAIARGAEQFF. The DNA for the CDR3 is TGTGCCATCGCCAGGGGGGCTGAGCAGTTCTTC.